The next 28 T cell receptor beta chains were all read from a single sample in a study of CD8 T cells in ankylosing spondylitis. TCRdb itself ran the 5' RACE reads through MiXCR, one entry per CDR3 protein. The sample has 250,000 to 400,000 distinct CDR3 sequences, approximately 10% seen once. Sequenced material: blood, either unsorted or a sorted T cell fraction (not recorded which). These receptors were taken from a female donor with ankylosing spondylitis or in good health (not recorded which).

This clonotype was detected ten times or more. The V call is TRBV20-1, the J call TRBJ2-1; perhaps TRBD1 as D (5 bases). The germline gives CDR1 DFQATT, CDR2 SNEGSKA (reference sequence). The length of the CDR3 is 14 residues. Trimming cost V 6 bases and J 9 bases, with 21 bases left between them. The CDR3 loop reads CSARGRAGSVEQFF. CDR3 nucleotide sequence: TGCAGTGCCCGTGGCAGGGCAGGCTCGGTTGAGCAGTTCTTC.

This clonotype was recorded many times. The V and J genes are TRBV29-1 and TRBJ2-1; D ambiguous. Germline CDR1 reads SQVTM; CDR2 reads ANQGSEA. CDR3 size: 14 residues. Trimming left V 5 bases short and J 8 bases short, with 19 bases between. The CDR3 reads CSVLTPANGYEQFF. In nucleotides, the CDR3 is TGCAGCGTTTTGACCCCAGCTAACGGCTATGAGCAGTTCTTC.

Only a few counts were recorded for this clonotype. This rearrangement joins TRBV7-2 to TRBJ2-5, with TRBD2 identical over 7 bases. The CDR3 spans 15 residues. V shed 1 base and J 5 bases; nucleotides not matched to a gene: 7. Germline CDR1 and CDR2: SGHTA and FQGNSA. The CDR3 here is CASSLVDTGRETQYF. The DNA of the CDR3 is TGTGCCAGCAGCTTAGTCGACACCGGGAGGGAGACCCAGTACTTC.

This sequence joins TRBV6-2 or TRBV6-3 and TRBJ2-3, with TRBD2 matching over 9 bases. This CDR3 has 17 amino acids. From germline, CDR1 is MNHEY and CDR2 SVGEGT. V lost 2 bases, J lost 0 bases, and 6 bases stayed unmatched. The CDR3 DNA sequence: TGTGCCAGCAGTTACGTGAGCGGGAGGCCCAGCACAGATACGCAGTATTTT. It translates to CASSYVSGRPSTDTQYF.

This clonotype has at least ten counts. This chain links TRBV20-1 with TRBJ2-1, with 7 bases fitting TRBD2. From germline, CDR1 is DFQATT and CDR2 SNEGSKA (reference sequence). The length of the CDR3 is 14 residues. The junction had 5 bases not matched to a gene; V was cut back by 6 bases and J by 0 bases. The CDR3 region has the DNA TGCAGTGCCCCGGGAGGCAGCTCCTACAATGAGCAGTTCTTC. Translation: CSAPGGSSYNEQFF.

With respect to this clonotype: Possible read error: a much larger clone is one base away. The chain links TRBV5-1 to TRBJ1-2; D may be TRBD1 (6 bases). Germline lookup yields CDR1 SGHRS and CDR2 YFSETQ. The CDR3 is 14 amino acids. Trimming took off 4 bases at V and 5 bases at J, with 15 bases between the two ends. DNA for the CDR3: TGCGCCAGCAGCCCCCAGGGGATCGCGTATGGCTACACCTTC. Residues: CASSPQGIAYGYTF.

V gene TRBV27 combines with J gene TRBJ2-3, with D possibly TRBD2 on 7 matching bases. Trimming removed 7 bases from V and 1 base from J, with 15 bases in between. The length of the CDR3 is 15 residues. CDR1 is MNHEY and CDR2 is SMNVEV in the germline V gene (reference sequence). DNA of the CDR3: TGTGCCAGCACCCAGAGGGGGGGGCGCACAGATACGCAGTATTTT. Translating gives CASTQRGGRTDTQYF.

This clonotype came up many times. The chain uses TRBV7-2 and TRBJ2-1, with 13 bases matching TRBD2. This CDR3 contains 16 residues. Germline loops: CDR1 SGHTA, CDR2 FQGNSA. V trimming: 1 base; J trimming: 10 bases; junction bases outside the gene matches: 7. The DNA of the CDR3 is TGTGCCAGCAGCTTAGTCGGCGGACTAGCGGGGGAAGAGCAGTTCTTC. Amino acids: CASSLVGGLAGEEQFF.

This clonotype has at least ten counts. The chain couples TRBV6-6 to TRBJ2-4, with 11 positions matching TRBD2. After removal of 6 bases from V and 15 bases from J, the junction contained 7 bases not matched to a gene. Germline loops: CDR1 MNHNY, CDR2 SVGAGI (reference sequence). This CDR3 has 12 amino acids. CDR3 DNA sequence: TGTGCCAGCAGGTCCCTAGCGGGGGGTATGTACTTC. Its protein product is CASRSLAGGMYF.

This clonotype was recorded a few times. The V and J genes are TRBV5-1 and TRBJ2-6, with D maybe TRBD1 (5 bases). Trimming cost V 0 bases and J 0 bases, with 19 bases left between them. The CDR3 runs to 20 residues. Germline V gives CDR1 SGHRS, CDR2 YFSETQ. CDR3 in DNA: TGCGCCAGCAGCTTGGTCGTGACAGCCGGCCAACTCTCTGGGGCCAACGTCCTGACTTTC. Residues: CASSLVVTAGQLSGANVLTF.

In DNA, the CDR3 is TGCGCCAGCAGCGGCATGGGAACGGTGGATACGCAGTATTTT. This translates into CASSGMGTVDTQYF. The V call is TRBV5-1, the J call TRBJ2-3; unclear D gene. V was trimmed by 4 bases and J by 6 bases, leaving 15 bases between them. In germline, CDR1 is SGHRS, CDR2 YFSETQ. CDR3 size: 14 residues.

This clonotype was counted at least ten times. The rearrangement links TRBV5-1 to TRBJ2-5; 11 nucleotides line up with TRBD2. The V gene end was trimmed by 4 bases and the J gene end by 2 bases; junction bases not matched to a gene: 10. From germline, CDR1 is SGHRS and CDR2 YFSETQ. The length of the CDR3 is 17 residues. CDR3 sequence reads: CASSGPLLAGAQETQYF. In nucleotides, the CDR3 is TGCGCCAGCAGCGGCCCCTTACTAGCGGGAGCTCAAGAGACCCAGTACTTC.

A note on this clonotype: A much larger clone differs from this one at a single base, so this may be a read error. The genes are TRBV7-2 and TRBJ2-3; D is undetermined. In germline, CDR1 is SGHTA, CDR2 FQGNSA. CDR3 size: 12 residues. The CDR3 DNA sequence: TGTTCCAGCAGCTTAGCTCCAGATACGCAGTATTTT. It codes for CSSSLAPDTQYF.

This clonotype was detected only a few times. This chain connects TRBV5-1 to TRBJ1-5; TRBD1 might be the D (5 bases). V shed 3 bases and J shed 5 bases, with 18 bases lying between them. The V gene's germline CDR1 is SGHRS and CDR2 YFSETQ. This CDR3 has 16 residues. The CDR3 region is CASSWGDSVGDQPQHF. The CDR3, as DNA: TGCGCCAGCAGCTGGGGGGACTCCGTGGGCGATCAGCCCCAGCATTTT.

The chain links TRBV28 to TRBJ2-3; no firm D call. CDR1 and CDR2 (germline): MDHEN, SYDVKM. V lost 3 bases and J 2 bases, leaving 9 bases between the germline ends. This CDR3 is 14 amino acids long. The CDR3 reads CASSLVPPTDTQYF. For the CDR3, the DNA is TGTGCCAGCAGTTTGGTTCCCCCCACAGATACGCAGTATTTT. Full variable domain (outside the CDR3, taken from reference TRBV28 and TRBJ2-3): DVKVTQSSRYLVKRTGEKVFLECVQDMDHENMFWYRQDPGLGLRLIYFSYDVKMKEKGDIPEGYSVSREKKERFSLILESASTNQTSMYLCASSLVPPTDTQYFGPGTRLTVL.

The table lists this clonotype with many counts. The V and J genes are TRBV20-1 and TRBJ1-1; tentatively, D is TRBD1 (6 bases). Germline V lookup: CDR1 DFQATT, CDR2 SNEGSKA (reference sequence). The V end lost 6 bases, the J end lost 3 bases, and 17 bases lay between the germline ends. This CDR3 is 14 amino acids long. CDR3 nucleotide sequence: TGCAGTGCCCCACTACCACAGGGCCACACTGAAGCTTTCTTT. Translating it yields CSAPLPQGHTEAFF.

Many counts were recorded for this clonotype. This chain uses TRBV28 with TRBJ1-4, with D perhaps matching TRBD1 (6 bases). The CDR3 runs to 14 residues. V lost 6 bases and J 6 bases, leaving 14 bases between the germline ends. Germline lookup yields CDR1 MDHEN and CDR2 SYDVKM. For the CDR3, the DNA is TGTGCCAGCAGCCTAACAGGGTCGGATGAAAAACTGTTTTTT. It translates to CASSLTGSDEKLFF.

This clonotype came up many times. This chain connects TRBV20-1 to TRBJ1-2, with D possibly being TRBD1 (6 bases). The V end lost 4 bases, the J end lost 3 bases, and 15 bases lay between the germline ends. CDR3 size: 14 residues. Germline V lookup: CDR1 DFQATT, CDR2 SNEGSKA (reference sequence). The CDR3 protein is CSAIDYRADYGYTF. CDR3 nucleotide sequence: TGCAGTGCTATCGATTACAGGGCGGACTATGGCTACACCTTC.

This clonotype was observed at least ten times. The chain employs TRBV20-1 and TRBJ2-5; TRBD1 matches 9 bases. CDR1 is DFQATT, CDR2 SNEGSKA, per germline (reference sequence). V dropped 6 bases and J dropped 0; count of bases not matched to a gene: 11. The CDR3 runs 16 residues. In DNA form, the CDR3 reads TGCAGTGCCACAATATGGGACAGGGATTACCAAGAGACCCAGTACTTC. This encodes CSATIWDRDYQETQYF.

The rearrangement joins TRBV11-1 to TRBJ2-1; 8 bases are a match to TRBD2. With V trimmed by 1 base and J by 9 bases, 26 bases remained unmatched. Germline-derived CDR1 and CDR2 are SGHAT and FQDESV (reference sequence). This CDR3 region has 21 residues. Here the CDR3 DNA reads TGTGCCAGCAGCTTAGTAAACATGGTAGTGGGGAGCGGGGGCCCTTTCAGTGAGCAGTTCTTC. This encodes CASSLVNMVVGSGGPFSEQFF.

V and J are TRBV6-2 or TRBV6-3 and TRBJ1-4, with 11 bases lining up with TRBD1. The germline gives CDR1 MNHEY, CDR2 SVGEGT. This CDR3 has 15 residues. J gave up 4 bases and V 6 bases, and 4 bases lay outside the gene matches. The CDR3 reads CASRRTGGVNEKLFF. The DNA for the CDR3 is TGTGCCAGCAGGAGGACAGGGGGCGTTAATGAAAAACTGTTTTTT.

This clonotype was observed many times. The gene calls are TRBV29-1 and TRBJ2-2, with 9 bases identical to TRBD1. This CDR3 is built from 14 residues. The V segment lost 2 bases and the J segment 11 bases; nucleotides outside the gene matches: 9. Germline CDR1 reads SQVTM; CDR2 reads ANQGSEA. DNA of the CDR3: TGCAGCGTTGAACGGGGGGACAGGGTCGGCGAGCTGTTTTTT. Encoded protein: CSVERGDRVGELFF.

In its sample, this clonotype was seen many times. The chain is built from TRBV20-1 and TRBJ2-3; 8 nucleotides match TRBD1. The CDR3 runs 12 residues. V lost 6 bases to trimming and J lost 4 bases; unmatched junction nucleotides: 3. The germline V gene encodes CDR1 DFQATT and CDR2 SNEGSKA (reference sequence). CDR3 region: CSATQGADTQYF. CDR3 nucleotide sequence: TGCAGTGCCACACAGGGGGCAGATACGCAGTATTTT.

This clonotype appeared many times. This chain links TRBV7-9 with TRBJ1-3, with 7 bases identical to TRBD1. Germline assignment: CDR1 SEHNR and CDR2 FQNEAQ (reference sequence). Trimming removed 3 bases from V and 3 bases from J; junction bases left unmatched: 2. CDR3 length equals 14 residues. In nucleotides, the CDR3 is TGTGCCAGCAGCTTCCAGGGGGTTGGAAACACCATATATTTT. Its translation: CASSFQGVGNTIYF.

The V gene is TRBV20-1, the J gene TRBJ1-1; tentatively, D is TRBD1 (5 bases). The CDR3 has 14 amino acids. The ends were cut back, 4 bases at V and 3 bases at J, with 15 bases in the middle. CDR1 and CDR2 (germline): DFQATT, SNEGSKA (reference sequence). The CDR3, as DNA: TGCAGTGCTATCCGGGACGCACTAGACACTGAAGCTTTCTTT. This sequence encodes CSAIRDALDTEAFF.

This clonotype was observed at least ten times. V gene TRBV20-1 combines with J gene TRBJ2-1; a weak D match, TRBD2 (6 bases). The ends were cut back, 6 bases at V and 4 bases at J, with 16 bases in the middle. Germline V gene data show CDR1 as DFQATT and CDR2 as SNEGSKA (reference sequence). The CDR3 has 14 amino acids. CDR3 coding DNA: TGCAGTGCCACACAGGCGGGGTCATACAATGAGCAGTTCTTC. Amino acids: CSATQAGSYNEQFF.

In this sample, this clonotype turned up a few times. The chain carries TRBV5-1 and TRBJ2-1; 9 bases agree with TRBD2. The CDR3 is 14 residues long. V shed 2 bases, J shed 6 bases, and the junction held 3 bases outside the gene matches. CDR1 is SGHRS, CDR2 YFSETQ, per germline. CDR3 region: CASSLTSGPNEQFF. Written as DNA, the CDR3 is TGCGCCAGCAGCTTAACTAGCGGGCCCAATGAGCAGTTCTTC.

The CDR3, as DNA: TGTGCCAGCAGCCGGTTAGGGGTCGCTACCGGGGAGCTGTTTTTT. It codes for CASSRLGVATGELFF. V and J are TRBV11-2 and TRBJ2-2; D perhaps matches TRBD1 (5 bases). Trimming stripped 5 bases from V and 5 bases from J, with 15 bases between. Germline loops: CDR1 SGHAT, CDR2 FQNNGV. CDR3 length equals 15 residues. Combining the CDR3 with reference TRBV11-2 and TRBJ2-2 gives the whole variable domain EAGVAQSPRYKIIEKRQSVAFWCNPISGHATLYWYQQILGQGPKLLIQFQNNGVVDDSQLPKDRFSAERLKGVDSTLKIQPAKLEDSAVYLCASSRLGVATGELFFGEGSRLTVL.